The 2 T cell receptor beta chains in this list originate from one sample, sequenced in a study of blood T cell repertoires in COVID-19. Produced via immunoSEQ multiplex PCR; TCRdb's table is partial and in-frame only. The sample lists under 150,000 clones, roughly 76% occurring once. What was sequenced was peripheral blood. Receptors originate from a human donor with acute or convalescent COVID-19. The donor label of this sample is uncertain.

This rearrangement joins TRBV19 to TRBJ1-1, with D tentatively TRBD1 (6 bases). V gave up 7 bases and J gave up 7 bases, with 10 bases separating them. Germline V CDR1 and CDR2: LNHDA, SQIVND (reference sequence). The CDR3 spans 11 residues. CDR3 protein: CASNRGGEAFF. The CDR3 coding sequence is TGTGCCAGTAATAGAGGGGGTGAAGCTTTCTTT.

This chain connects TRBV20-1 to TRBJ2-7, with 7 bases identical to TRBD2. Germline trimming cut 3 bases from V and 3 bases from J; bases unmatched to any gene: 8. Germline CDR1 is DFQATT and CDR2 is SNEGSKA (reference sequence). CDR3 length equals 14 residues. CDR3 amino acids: CSASWVAGDYEQYF. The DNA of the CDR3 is TGCAGTGCTAGTTGGGTCGCGGGGGACTACGAGCAGTACTTC.